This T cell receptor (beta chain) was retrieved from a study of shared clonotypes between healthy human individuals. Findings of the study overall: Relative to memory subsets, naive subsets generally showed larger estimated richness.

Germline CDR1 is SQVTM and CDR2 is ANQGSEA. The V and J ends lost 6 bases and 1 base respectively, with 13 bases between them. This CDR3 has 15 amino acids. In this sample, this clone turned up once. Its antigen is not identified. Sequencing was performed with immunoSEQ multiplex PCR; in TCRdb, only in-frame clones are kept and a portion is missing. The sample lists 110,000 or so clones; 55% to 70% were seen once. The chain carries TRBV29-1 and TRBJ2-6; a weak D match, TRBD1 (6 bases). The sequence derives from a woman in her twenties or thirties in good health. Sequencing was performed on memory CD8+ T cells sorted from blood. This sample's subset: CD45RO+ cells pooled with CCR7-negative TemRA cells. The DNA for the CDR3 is TGCAGCGTCCAAGACAGGTTTTCTGGGGCCAACGTCCTGACTTTC. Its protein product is CSVQDRFSGANVLTF.